Sequencing of this T cell receptor beta chain was carried out in a study of control samples from healthy donors and cancer patients. V dropped 7 bases and J dropped 1 base, with 11 bases sitting between them. From germline, CDR1 is SGDLS and CDR2 YYNGEE. This CDR3 is 13 amino acids long. The repertoire was sequenced with immunoSEQ multiplex PCR; TCRdb's copy has only in-frame clones and lacks some. The sample lists some 150,000 clones, 96% occurring once. The rearrangement uses TRBV9 and TRBJ1-1; D unresolved. Sequences were obtained from blood. The source is a woman under 40 in good health. The CDR3 DNA reads TGTGCCAGCGGATACACGTCGAACACTGAAGCTTTCTTT. Translating gives CASGYTSNTEAFF.